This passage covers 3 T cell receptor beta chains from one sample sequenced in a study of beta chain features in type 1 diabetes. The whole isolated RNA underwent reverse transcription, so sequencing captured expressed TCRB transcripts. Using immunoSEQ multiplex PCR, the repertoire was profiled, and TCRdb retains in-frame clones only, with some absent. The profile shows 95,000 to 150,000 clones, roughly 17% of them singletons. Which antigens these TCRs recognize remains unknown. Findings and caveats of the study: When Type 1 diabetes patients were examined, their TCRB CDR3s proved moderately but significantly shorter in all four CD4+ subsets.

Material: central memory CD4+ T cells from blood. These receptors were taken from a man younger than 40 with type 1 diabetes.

CDR3: CASMNYNEQFF. The DNA for the CDR3 is TGTGCCAGCATGAATTACAATGAGCAGTTCTTC. The chain uses TRBV2 and TRBJ2-1; D not resolved. The CDR3 covers 11 residues. The V end lost 7 bases, the J end lost 4 bases, and 5 bases lay between the germline ends. Germline V gene lookup returns CDR1 SNHLY and CDR2 FYNNEI.

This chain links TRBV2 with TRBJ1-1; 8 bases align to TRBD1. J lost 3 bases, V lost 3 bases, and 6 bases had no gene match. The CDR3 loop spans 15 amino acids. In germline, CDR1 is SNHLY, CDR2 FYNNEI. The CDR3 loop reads CASSDPGGLDTEAFF. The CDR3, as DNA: TGTGCCAGCAGTGATCCAGGGGGCCTGGACACTGAAGCTTTCTTT.

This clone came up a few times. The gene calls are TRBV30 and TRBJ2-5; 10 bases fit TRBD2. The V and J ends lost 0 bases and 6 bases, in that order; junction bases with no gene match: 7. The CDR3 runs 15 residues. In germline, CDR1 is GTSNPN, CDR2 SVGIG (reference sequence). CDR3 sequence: CAWSVNSGGTKTQYF. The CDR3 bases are TGTGCCTGGAGTGTGAATAGCGGGGGGACTAAGACCCAGTACTTC.